What follows describes a single TCR beta chain. Its antigen is currently unknown. This CDR3 is built from 16 residues. Per the germline V gene, CDR1 is LGHNA and CDR2 is YNFKEQ. Trimming left V 4 bases short and J 0 bases short, with 12 bases between. This specimen comes from a study of molecular identifiers for immune sequencing clone quantification. Study at large: Five portions were made in replicates from RNA of roughly 20,000 or 100,000 naive CD8 cells, and four underwent sequencing. Study-wide results and caveats: Barcode-sharing identical TCR molecules could underestimate highly expanded clone sizes. Clonotypes surpassing 20 RNA copies contained over 98% of effector molecules, versus under 1% in naive cells.

The sorting of naive CD8 T cells used the CD8+CD4-CCR7+CD45RA+ phenotype. Each CDR3 protein is one row after TCRdb ran MiXCR on the PCR reads. Here the sample spans about 630,000 distinct CDR3 sequences, around 25% being singletons. The sequencing sample was made of naive CD8+ T cells from blood, with Jurkat cell RNA spiked in. Described subset: FACS-sorted CD8+CD4-CCR7+CD45RA+ naive T cells. This receptor was identified in a human donor in good health. Some libraries in this study had Jurkat cell RNA spiked in. This chain links TRBV4-2 with TRBJ2-2; unclear D gene. CDR3 protein: CASSRDPGPNTGELFF. For the CDR3, the DNA is TGTGCCAGCAGCCGAGATCCGGGCCCGAACACCGGGGAGCTGTTTTTT.